This T cell receptor beta chain was identified during a study of shared clonotypes between healthy human individuals. The CDR3 contains 12 residues. V dropped 6 bases and J dropped 9 bases, with 12 bases sitting between them. Germline values: CDR1 MNHEY, CDR2 SVGAGI. The data were produced by immunoSEQ multiplex PCR, yet TCRdb's version contains in-frame clones alone and is incomplete. Among around 2,000,000 clones listed, 90% to 95% were seen once. This clone was seen once. This rearrangement joins TRBV6-5 to TRBJ2-1, with D tentatively TRBD2 (5 bases). Sequenced input: naive CD4+ T cells sorted from blood. Subset indicated: CD45RA+ positively selected. The source of this sequence is a man younger than 35 in good health. CDR3 DNA: TGTGCCAGCAGGTCTACTAGAGGTGAGCAGTTCTTC. Its translation: CASRSTRGEQFF.